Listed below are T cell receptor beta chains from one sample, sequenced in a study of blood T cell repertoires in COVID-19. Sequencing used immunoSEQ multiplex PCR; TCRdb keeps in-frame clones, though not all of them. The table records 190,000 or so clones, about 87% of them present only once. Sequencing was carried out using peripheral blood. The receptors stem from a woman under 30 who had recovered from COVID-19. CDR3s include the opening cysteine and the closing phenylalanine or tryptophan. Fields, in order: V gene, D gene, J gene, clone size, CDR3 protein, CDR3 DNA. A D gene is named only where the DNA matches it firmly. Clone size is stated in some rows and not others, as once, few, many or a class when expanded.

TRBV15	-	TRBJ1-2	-	CATSRDFSDFGLGDGYTF	TGTGCCACCAGCAGAGATTTTTCGGATTTCGGACTAGGGGATGGCTACACCTTC
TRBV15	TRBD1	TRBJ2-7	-	CATSKTGTARSYEQYF	TGTGCCACCAGCAAGACCGGGACAGCTAGATCCTACGAGCAGTACTTC
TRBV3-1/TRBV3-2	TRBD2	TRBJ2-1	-	CASSQMSGRASEQFF	TGTGCCAGCAGCCAAATGAGCGGGAGGGCCTCTGAGCAGTTCTTC
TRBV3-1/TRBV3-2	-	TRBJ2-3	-	CASSDRLETDTQYF	TGTGCCAGCAGCGACAGGTTAGAGACAGATACGCAGTATTTT
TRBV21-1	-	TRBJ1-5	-	CARCDSNSNQPQHF	TGTGCCCGGTGCGACTCCAATAGCAATCAGCCCCAGCATTTT
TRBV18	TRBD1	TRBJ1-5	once	CASSLSPGTGRQPQHF	TGTGCCAGCTCACTATCTCCCGGGACAGGCCGTCAGCCCCAGCATTTT
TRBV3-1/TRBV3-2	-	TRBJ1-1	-	CASSQGRAFF	TGTGCCAGCAGCCAAGGTCGGGCTTTCTTT
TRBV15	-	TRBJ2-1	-	CATSLSSGGYNEQFF	TGTGCCACCAGCTTATCTTCTGGGGGGTACAATGAGCAGTTCTTC
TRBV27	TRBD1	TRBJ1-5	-	CASSPYGQGMMGNQPQHF	TGTGCCAGCAGTCCTTATGGACAGGGTATGATGGGCAATCAGCCCCAGCATTTT
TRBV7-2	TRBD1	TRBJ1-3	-	CASSWRQGAAGNTIYF	TGTGCCAGCAGCTGGAGACAGGGGGCGGCAGGAAACACCATATATTTT
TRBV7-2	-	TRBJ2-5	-	CASSFQGRETQYF	TGTGCCAGCAGCTTTCAGGGGAGAGAGACCCAGTACTTC
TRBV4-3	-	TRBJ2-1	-	CASSQDQGGPSYNEQFF	TGCGCCAGCAGCCAAGATCAAGGCGGGCCCTCCTACAATGAGCAGTTCTTC
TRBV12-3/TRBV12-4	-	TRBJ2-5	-	CASSLGSVETQYF	TGTGCCAGCAGTTTGGGGAGCGTGGAGACCCAGTACTTC
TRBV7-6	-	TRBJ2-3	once	CASSARLGDTTDTQYF	TGTGCCAGCAGCGCTCGTCTCGGGGATACGACAGATACGCAGTATTTT
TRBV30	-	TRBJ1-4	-	CAWSIGLTNEKLFF	TGTGCCTGGAGTATAGGACTAACAAATGAAAAACTGTTTTTT
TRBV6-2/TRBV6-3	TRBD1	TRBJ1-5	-	CASSYSIGTGNQPQHF	TGTGCCAGCAGTTACTCGATCGGGACAGGCAATCAGCCCCAGCATTTT
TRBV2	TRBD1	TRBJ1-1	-	CASNEQGPSTEAFF	TGTGCCAGCAACGAACAGGGGCCGAGCACTGAAGCTTTCTTT
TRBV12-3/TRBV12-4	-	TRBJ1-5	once	CASSFSRGQPQHF	TGTGCCAGCAGTTTCAGCAGGGGCCAGCCCCAGCATTTT
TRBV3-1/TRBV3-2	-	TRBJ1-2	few	CASSQVWKQTKLNYGYTF	TGTGCCAGCAGCCAAGTTTGGAAACAGACAAAATTAAACTATGGCTACACCTTC
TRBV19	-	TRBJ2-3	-	CASSVLRELGDTQYF	TGTGCCAGTAGTGTTCTACGGGAGTTGGGAGATACGCAGTATTTT
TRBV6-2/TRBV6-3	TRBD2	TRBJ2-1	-	CASSYPGLADYNEQFF	TGTGCCAGCAGTTACCCGGGACTAGCGGACTACAATGAGCAGTTCTTC
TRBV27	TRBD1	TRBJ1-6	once	CASSTGAYNSPLHF	TGTGCCAGCAGTACAGGGGCGTATAATTCACCCCTCCACTTT
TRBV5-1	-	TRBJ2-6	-	CASSPIGGSGANVLTF	TGCGCCAGCAGCCCCATCGGGGGCTCTGGGGCCAACGTCCTGACTTTC
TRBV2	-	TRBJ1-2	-	CASSEVQGTVGGYTF	TGTGCCAGCAGTGAAGTTCAGGGCACTGTGGGGGGCTACACCTTC
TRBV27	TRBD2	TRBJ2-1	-	CASSSYGRPSGDEQFF	TGTGCCAGCAGTTCATACGGGAGGCCCTCCGGCGATGAGCAGTTCTTC
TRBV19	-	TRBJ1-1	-	CASSIEAGNTEAFF	TGTGCCAGTAGTATAGAGGCGGGGAACACTGAAGCTTTCTTT
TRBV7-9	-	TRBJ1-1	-	CAAGGEGSTEAFF	TGTGCCGCGGGAGGGGAGGGAAGCACTGAAGCTTTCTTT
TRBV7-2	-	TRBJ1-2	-	CASSSRVRDYGYTF	TGTGCCAGCAGCTCGAGGGTCCGGGACTATGGCTACACCTTC
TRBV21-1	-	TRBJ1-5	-	CASSNFWASNQPQHF	TGTGCCAGCAGCAATTTCTGGGCTAGCAATCAGCCCCAGCATTTT
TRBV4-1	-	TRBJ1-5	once	CASSHWTDSNQPQHF	TGCGCCAGCAGCCATTGGACAGATAGCAATCAGCCCCAGCATTTT
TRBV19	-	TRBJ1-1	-	CASSFPGLMNTEAFF	TGTGCCAGTAGCTTTCCGGGACTGATGAACACTGAAGCTTTCTTT
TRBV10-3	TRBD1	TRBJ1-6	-	CAMRGGPGQDYSPLHF	TGTGCCATGCGCGGTGGACCGGGACAGGACTATTCACCCCTCCACTTT
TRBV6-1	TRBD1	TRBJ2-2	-	CAGGTGPTGELFF	TGTGCCGGCGGGACAGGACCCACCGGGGAGCTGTTTTTT
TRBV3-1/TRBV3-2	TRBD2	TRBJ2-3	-	CASSQDGGLAGGPDTQYF	TGTGCCAGCAGCCAAGATGGGGGATTAGCGGGAGGGCCGGATACGCAGTATTTT
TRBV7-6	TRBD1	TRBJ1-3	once	CASSSGTGGDTIYF	TGTGCCAGCAGCTCCGGGACAGGGGGAGACACCATATATTTT
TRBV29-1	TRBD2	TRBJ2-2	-	CSVAIAGLNTGELFF	TGCAGCGTTGCTATAGCGGGGTTGAACACCGGGGAGCTGTTTTTT